These 22 T cell receptor beta chains originate from one sample sequenced in a study of T cell responses to AZD1222 COVID-19 vaccine. Profiling relied on immunoSEQ multiplex PCR, and the TCRdb table lists in-frame clones only, not all of them. The sample includes 150,000 or so clones, approximately 91% of them seen just once. This specimen consisted of peripheral blood, obtained 28 days after the second AZD1222 dose. These receptors were taken from an adult who received the AZD1222 COVID-19 vaccine.

The rearrangement joins TRBV5-1 to TRBJ2-1; D not resolved. CDR1 SGHRS and CDR2 YFSETQ come from the germline V gene. Deletions cut 5 bases from V and 11 bases from J, with 14 bases between. CDR3 length equals 12 residues. The CDR3 DNA reads as TGCGCCAGCAGTATGGACCTGACTCAGCAGTTCTTC. Translating gives CASSMDLTQQFF.

The chain uses TRBV6-6 and TRBJ1-1, with D tentatively TRBD1 (5 bases). Germline-derived CDR1 and CDR2 are MNHNY and SVGAGI (reference sequence). V lost 5 bases and J lost 4, with 14 bases in between. The CDR3 is 14 residues long. CDR3 DNA sequence: TGTGCCAGCAGTCGAACCGGGGGGGGCACTGAAGCTTTCTTT. It is translated as CASSRTGGGTEAFF.

J is TRBJ1-3 and V is TRBV9, with D uncertain. Trimming shortened V by 0 bases and J by 0 bases, and 13 bases separated the two germline ends. Germline CDR1 reads SGDLS; CDR2 reads YYNGEE. The CDR3 extends over 17 amino acids. The CDR3 loop reads CASSVGGSRHSGNTIYF. The DNA of the CDR3 is TGTGCCAGCAGCGTAGGTGGGAGCCGCCACTCTGGAAACACCATATATTTT.

The chain recombines TRBV19 with TRBJ1-5; D gene uncertain. CDR1 is LNHDA and CDR2 is SQIVND in the germline V gene (reference sequence). CDR3 length equals 12 residues. V dropped 6 bases and J dropped 0 bases, with 3 bases sitting between them. The CDR3 protein is CASRNSNQPQHF. The DNA of the CDR3 is TGTGCCAGTAGAAATAGCAATCAGCCCCAGCATTTT.

This clone was counted a few times. This chain links TRBV9 with TRBJ1-1; 8 nucleotides line up with TRBD1. CDR1 is SGDLS, CDR2 YYNGEE, per germline. V lost 6 bases and J lost 6; bases outside the gene matches: 10. The CDR3 is made up of 14 amino acids. The CDR3 DNA reads as TGTGCCAGCACAGTAGACACAGGGGGTTCTGAAGCTTTCTTT. This sequence encodes CASTVDTGGSEAFF.

The CDR3 DNA reads TGTGCCAGCTCACTCGTACAGGGGGCAGATACGCAGTATTTT. It translates to CASSLVQGADTQYF. The chain combines TRBV18 with TRBJ2-3; 8 bases match TRBD1. V was clipped by 4 bases and J by 4 bases; unmatched bases: 4. The CDR3 sequence is 14 residues long. The germline gives CDR1 KGHSH, CDR2 LQKENI.

V is TRBV20-1 and J is TRBJ2-2; D ambiguous. CDR1 is DFQATT and CDR2 is SNEGSKA in the germline V gene (reference sequence). The length of the CDR3 is 11 residues. V shed 4 bases and J shed 7 bases, with 7 bases lying between them. Here the CDR3 DNA reads TGCAGTGCTACCCCACACGGGGAGCTGTTTTTT. Translated: CSATPHGELFF.

DNA of the CDR3: TGCGCCAGCAGCCAAGATTCAGGGAATGAAAAACTGTTTTTT. Its protein is CASSQDSGNEKLFF. The rearrangement links TRBV4-1 to TRBJ1-4, with D tentatively TRBD1 (5 bases). The CDR3 is made up of 14 amino acids. V was cut by 0 bases and J by 5 bases, with 7 bases left in between. CDR1 and CDR2 from the germline V gene are MGHRA and YSYEKL.

The V and J genes are TRBV4-1 and TRBJ2-5; TRBD1 might be the D (5 bases). V was shortened by 0 bases and J by 0 bases, with 14 bases between the two germline ends. The CDR3 length is 17 residues. CDR1 is MGHRA, CDR2 YSYEKL, per germline. The CDR3 region has the DNA TGCGCCAGCAGCCAAGAATGGGGCAGCGCTTACCAAGAGACCCAGTACTTC. This translates into CASSQEWGSAYQETQYF.

This clone was seen a single time. The chain couples TRBV7-2 to TRBJ2-7; possibly TRBD1 or TRBD2 for D (6 bases each). The CDR3 is made up of 16 amino acids. The V end lost 1 base, the J end lost 3 bases, and 16 bases lay between the germline ends. Germline CDR1 reads SGHTA; CDR2 reads FQGNSA. The CDR3 loop reads CASSLDGGGTYYEQYF. CDR3 nucleotides: TGTGCCAGCAGCTTAGATGGGGGCGGGACCTACTACGAGCAGTACTTC.

This clone was observed a handful of times. The chain has TRBV6-4 and TRBJ2-3, with D maybe TRBD2 (6 bases). V was shortened by 0 bases and J by 4 bases, with 8 bases between the two germline ends. The V gene's germline CDR1 is MRHNA and CDR2 SNTAGT. This CDR3 is 14 amino acids long. In DNA form, the CDR3 reads TGTGCCAGCAGTGACTCGGGGGAGGCAGATACGCAGTATTTT. Protein: CASSDSGEADTQYF.

J is TRBJ2-1 and V is TRBV7-9, with no clear D. This CDR3 has 11 residues. Deletions cut 1 base from V and 9 bases from J, with 4 bases between. Per germline, CDR1 SEHNR and CDR2 FQNEAQ (reference sequence). The CDR3, as DNA: TGTGCCAGCAGCTTAGTGGCTGAGCAGTTCTTC. Residues: CASSLVAEQFF.

The chain uses TRBV29-1 and TRBJ2-7; no clear D. The CDR3 totals 12 residues. Germline V gene data show CDR1 as SQVTM and CDR2 as ANQGSEA. Deletions cut 4 bases from V and 2 bases from J, with 9 bases between. CDR3 nucleotides: TGCAGCGTTGGGGTGAGCCCCTACGAGCAGTACTTC. It specifies CSVGVSPYEQYF.

For this clone: The same CDR3 can be traced to other DNA sequences in this sample. The V and J genes are TRBV27 and TRBJ1-5; 10 bases match TRBD1. V gave up 5 bases and J gave up 4 bases; unmatched junction bases: 2. The length of the CDR3 is 14 residues. Germline loops: CDR1 MNHEY, CDR2 SMNVEV (reference sequence). DNA of the CDR3: TGTGCCAGCAGTCTGGGACAGGGGAATCAGCCCCAGCATTTT. It encodes CASSLGQGNQPQHF.

V gene TRBV21-1 combines with J gene TRBJ2-3; the table's TRBD2 call for D was not verified on the DNA. TRBV21-1 is a pseudogene. The CDR3 runs 18 residues. CDR3 in DNA: TGTGCCAGCAGCAAAAGTTCTTCTAGCGGTGCTAGCACAGATACGCAGTATTTT. Translated: CASSKSSSSGASTDTQYF.

The V call is TRBV14, the J call TRBJ2-7; D not certain. Per the germline V gene, CDR1 is SGHDN and CDR2 is FVKESK. CDR3 length: 13 amino acids. V dropped 0 bases and J dropped 1 base, with 4 bases sitting between them. CDR3: CASSQDGSYEQYF. CDR3 coding DNA: TGTGCCAGCAGCCAAGACGGATCCTACGAGCAGTACTTC.

The chain employs TRBV12-5 and TRBJ1-3, with no clear D. Germline CDR1 LGHNT, CDR2 FRNRAP. This CDR3 has 16 residues. The V gene lost 7 bases and the J gene lost 1 base, with 17 bases spanning the gap. The CDR3 region is CASAGGPGESGNTIYF. The CDR3 DNA reads as TGTGCTAGTGCCGGTGGACCTGGGGAGTCTGGAAACACCATATATTTT.

The V gene is TRBV6-4, the J gene TRBJ2-3; the D is unclear. The V gene's germline CDR1 is MRHNA and CDR2 SNTAGT. The germline V and J ends were trimmed by 6 bases and 1 base, with 14 bases remaining between them. The CDR3 has 15 amino acids. The CDR3 DNA follows: TGTGCCAGCAGCCCGGACGGGCCCGGCACAGATACGCAGTATTTT. Translated: CASSPDGPGTDTQYF.

This chain joins TRBV10-3 and TRBJ1-1; no clear D. The CDR3 extends over 14 amino acids. The V and J ends lost 0 bases and 2 bases respectively, with 7 bases between them. Germline-derived CDR1 and CDR2 are ENHRY and SYGVKD. The CDR3 reads CAISESTVNTEAFF. CDR3 in DNA: TGTGCCATCAGTGAGTCGACGGTTAACACTGAAGCTTTCTTT.

The V and J genes are TRBV27 and TRBJ2-7; TRBD1 matches at 8 bases. Trimming at V came to 2 bases and at J to 2 bases, leaving 2 bases not matched to a gene. Germline-derived CDR1 and CDR2 are MNHEY and SMNVEV (reference sequence). CDR3 size: 14 residues. The DNA for the CDR3 is TGTGCCAGCAGTTTACGGACAGGGACCTACGAGCAGTACTTC. Protein product: CASSLRTGTYEQYF.

This chain joins TRBV5-6 and TRBJ2-7; a weak D match, TRBD1 (6 bases). The germline V gene has CDR1 SGHDT and CDR2 YYEEEE. Trimming removed 5 bases from V and 0 bases from J, with 21 bases in between. The CDR3 contains 17 residues. Here the CDR3 DNA reads TGTGCCAGCAGACTGGGGTCCACGGGGACACTCTCCTACGAGCAGTACTTC. The encoded protein is CASRLGSTGTLSYEQYF.

The table lists this clone with a count of one. The CDR3 coding sequence is TGTGCCTGGAGTGGGACAGGTGGGGCCAACGTCCTGACTTTC. Amino acid sequence: CAWSGTGGANVLTF. The chain employs TRBV30 and TRBJ2-6; 7 bases match TRBD1. V lost 1 base, J lost 3 bases, and 0 bases stayed unmatched. Per the germline V gene, CDR1 is GTSNPN and CDR2 is SVGIG (reference sequence). The CDR3 is made up of 14 amino acids.